Sequencing of this TCR beta chain was carried out in a study of blood T cell repertoires in COVID-19. Method: immunoSEQ multiplex PCR; TCRdb's copy keeps in-frame clones and lacks some. The table has about 190,000 clones, roughly 89% seen once; the top ten hold about 0.58%. The trim removed 8 bases at V and 5 bases at J, leaving 7 bases unmatched. The CDR3 loop spans 14 amino acids. Germline V gene lookup returns CDR1 KGHDR and CDR2 SFDVKD. This receptor was obtained from a man aged 50-59 years with acute or convalescent COVID-19. The specimen was peripheral blood. V usage is TRBV24-1 and J usage is TRBJ2-2, with 7 nucleotides matching TRBD1. The CDR3 loop reads CATKATGRTGELFF. In DNA, the CDR3 is TGTGCCACCAAGGCGACAGGGCGAACCGGGGAGCTGTTTTTT.